What follows are 19 T cell receptor beta chains derived from one specimen sequenced in a study of Graves' ophthalmopathy and Graves' hyperthyroidism. Amplified TCR beta CDR3 regions were obtained using RNA transcripts as template. The library came from an HTBI-primed first-round RT-PCR and a second-round multiplex PCR. From the multiplex PCR reads, TCRdb called clonotypes with MiXCR, one entry per CDR3 protein. The data show around 670,000 distinct CDR3 sequences, around 40% seen once. Sequences were obtained from peripheral blood. The origin of the receptors is an adult man with Graves' ophthalmopathy.

Written as DNA, the CDR3 is TGTGCCAGCAGTCCGGACAATTCACTGAACACTGAAGCTTTCTTT. Translated: CASSPDNSLNTEAFF. The chain carries TRBV6-6 and TRBJ1-1; TRBD1 might be the D (5 bases). Trimming left V 5 bases short and J 0 bases short, with 13 bases between. The germline V gene encodes CDR1 MNHNY and CDR2 SVGAGI (reference sequence). The CDR3 is 15 residues long.

Points on this clonotype: A read error may be the cause here, since a much bigger clone is one base away. The chain carries TRBV11-1 and TRBJ1-2; D remains ambiguous. The CDR3 runs to 14 residues. Germline lookup yields CDR1 SGHAT and CDR2 FQDESV (reference sequence). V was pared by 3 bases and J by 7 bases, with 15 bases between. CDR3: CASSFLDRHSGYTF. Written as DNA, the CDR3 is TGTGCCAGCAGCTTCCTGGACCGACACTCTGGCTACACCTTC. Supplemented by reference TRBV11-1 and TRBJ1-2, the full variable domain reads EAEVAQSPRYKITEKSQAVAFWCDPISGHATLYWYRQILGQGPELLVQFQDESVVDDSQLPKDRFSAERLKGVDSTLKIQPAELGDSAMYLCASSFLDRHSGYTFGSGTRLTVV.

This clonotype was picked up a small number of times. V and J are TRBV2 and TRBJ2-7; 12 nucleotides match TRBD2. The length of the CDR3 is 15 residues. V was pared by 4 bases and J by 5 bases, with 6 bases of the junction left unmatched. Germline V lookup: CDR1 SNHLY, CDR2 FYNNEI. The CDR3 sequence: CASSVRLAGENEQYF. The CDR3, as DNA: TGTGCCAGCAGTGTAAGACTAGCGGGAGAAAACGAGCAGTACTTC.

This rearrangement joins TRBV2 to TRBJ1-4; the D gene is possibly TRBD1 (5 bases). This CDR3 comprises 13 residues. The ends were cut back, 4 bases at V and 7 bases at J, with 10 bases in the middle. Germline values: CDR1 SNHLY, CDR2 FYNNEI. CDR3 region: CASSVPGREKLFF. The DNA for the CDR3 is TGTGCCAGCAGTGTCCCAGGGCGTGAAAAACTGTTTTTT.

This clonotype showed up many times. This chain joins TRBV7-9 and TRBJ1-1, with 9 bases that match TRBD1. The CDR3 covers 16 residues. CDR1 and CDR2 from the germline V gene are SEHNR and FQNEAQ (reference sequence). V lost 4 bases, J lost 5 bases, and 11 bases stayed unmatched. CDR3 residues: CASSSRPVTGGTEAFF. CDR3 sequence (DNA): TGTGCCAGCAGCTCCCGCCCCGTGACAGGGGGAACTGAAGCTTTCTTT.

The V gene is TRBV2, the J gene TRBJ2-7; 14 bases agree with TRBD2. The germline V gene encodes CDR1 SNHLY and CDR2 FYNNEI. V dropped 6 bases and J dropped 2; count of bases not matched to a gene: 6. CDR3 length equals 16 residues. The CDR3 nucleotides read TGTGCCAGCAGGTCGCCGGGACTAGCGGGGGCCTACGAGCAGTACTTC. Residues: CASRSPGLAGAYEQYF.

The chain recombines TRBV20-1 with TRBJ2-7, with TRBD1 matching 7 bases. CDR1 is DFQATT and CDR2 is SNEGSKA in the germline V gene (reference sequence). The CDR3 has 14 residues. V shed 4 bases and J 0 bases; nucleotides not matched to a gene: 6. In DNA, the CDR3 is TGCAGTGCTATTGGGGACAGCTCCTCCTACGAGCAGTACTTC. Its protein is CSAIGDSSSYEQYF.

This clonotype was seen only a few times. The V call is TRBV20-1, the J call TRBJ1-4; 11 positions match TRBD1. V was pared by 5 bases and J by 8 bases, with 4 bases of the junction left unmatched. Germline CDR1 DFQATT, CDR2 SNEGSKA (reference sequence). The length of the CDR3 is 13 residues. CDR3 nucleotide sequence: TGCAGTGCTCCGGACAGGGGGCCCGAAAAACTGTTTTTT. This translates into CSAPDRGPEKLFF.

A remark on this clonotype: A much larger clone lies a single base off, so this may be a read error. This chain uses TRBV2 with TRBJ2-2; 7 bases line up with TRBD2. From germline, CDR1 is SNHLY and CDR2 FYNNEI. CDR3 length: 11 residues. In DNA, the CDR3 is TGTGCCGGAAGGGAGAGCGGGGAGCCGTTTTTT. This translates into CAGRESGEPFF.

This clonotype was detected many times. The genes are TRBV6-5 and TRBJ1-5; D is possibly TRBD1 (6 bases). Germline CDR1 reads MNHEY; CDR2 reads SVGAGI. Trimming cost V 5 bases and J 0 bases, with 11 bases left between them. The CDR3 runs to 15 residues. CDR3 nucleotides: TGTGCCAGCAGTGGACTGACAGGTAGCAATCAGCCCCAGCATTTT. It translates to CASSGLTGSNQPQHF.

The gene calls are TRBV10-2 and TRBJ1-5; the match to TRBD1 covers 8 bases. V shed 0 bases and J 0 bases; nucleotides not matched to a gene: 10. This CDR3 comprises 19 residues. Germline V gene lookup returns CDR1 WSHSY and CDR2 SAAADI. The CDR3 spells CASSESTFDRGSSNQPQHF. The DNA of the CDR3 is TGCGCCAGCAGTGAGTCCACCTTTGACAGGGGCAGTAGCAATCAGCCCCAGCATTTT.

About this clonotype itself: A junction boundary mismatches the germline segment, possibly from a read error. The chain links TRBV10-3 to TRBJ2-5; 11 bases match TRBD2. CDR1 and CDR2 from the germline V gene are ENHRY and SYGVKD. CDR3 length: 15 amino acids. The CDR3 sequence: CASSGIAGGPWAQYF. The CDR3 bases are TGTGCCAGCAGTGGTATAGCGGGGGGGCCCTGGGCCCAGTACTTC.

The chain couples TRBV20-1 to TRBJ1-4; the D is unclear. There are 13 residues in the CDR3. The V end was cut by 6 bases, the J end by 5 bases, with 13 bases between. Germline-derived CDR1 and CDR2 are DFQATT and SNEGSKA (reference sequence). CDR3 nucleotide sequence: TGCAGTGCCGCCTTGGAGCTAAATGAAAAACTGTTTTTT. It yields the protein CSAALELNEKLFF.

This clonotype was recorded a few times. CDR3 sequence: CSATDPKTSGANVLTF. CDR3 nucleotides: TGCAGTGCTACCGACCCCAAGACCTCTGGGGCCAACGTCCTGACTTTC. The chain uses TRBV20-1 and TRBJ2-6; D not resolved. Looked up from germline, CDR1 is DFQATT and CDR2 is SNEGSKA (reference sequence). V was shortened by 4 bases and J by 0 bases, with 13 bases between the two germline ends. The CDR3 has 16 amino acids.

The rearrangement links TRBV10-2 to TRBJ1-1; the D gene is possibly TRBD1 (5 bases). V lost 1 base and J lost 4, with 10 bases in between. This CDR3 is 14 amino acids long. Germline V gene lookup returns CDR1 WSHSY and CDR2 SAAADI. CDR3 loop: CASSELGAPTEAFF. Written as DNA, the CDR3 is TGCGCCAGCAGTGAGTTAGGGGCCCCCACTGAAGCTTTCTTT.

The rearrangement links TRBV10-3 to TRBJ1-1; TRBD1 matches at 8 bases. This CDR3 comprises 14 residues. CDR1 and CDR2 from the germline V gene are ENHRY and SYGVKD. Trimming took 6 bases from V and 1 from J; bases not matched to a gene: 4. CDR3 residues: CAIRRGQENTEAFF. CDR3 DNA: TGTGCCATCAGAAGGGGACAGGAGAACACTGAAGCTTTCTTT.

The chain employs TRBV7-9 and TRBJ2-7; 11 nucleotides agree with TRBD1. After removal of 3 bases from V and 3 bases from J, the junction contained 10 bases not matched to a gene. CDR1 and CDR2 (germline): SEHNR, FQNEAQ (reference sequence). The CDR3 consists of 17 residues. For the CDR3, the DNA is TGTGCCAGCAGCTTTGGACAGGGGGCGTTACTACGCTACGAGCAGTACTTC. This codes for CASSFGQGALLRYEQYF.

In its sample, this clonotype was seen many times. The rearrangement joins TRBV20-1 to TRBJ2-5; 9 bases are shared with TRBD2. CDR1 and CDR2 from the germline V gene are DFQATT and SNEGSKA (reference sequence). The CDR3 has 14 residues. The ends lost 5 bases at V and 6 bases at J; junction bases unmatched: 10. The CDR3 is CSAGAGGMTKTQYF. The CDR3, as DNA: TGCAGTGCTGGGGCGGGAGGGATGACGAAGACCCAGTACTTC.

J is TRBJ2-7 and V is TRBV7-3; D may correspond to TRBD1 or TRBD2 (5 bases each). The ends were cut back, 5 bases at V and 1 base at J, with 15 bases in the middle. This CDR3 comprises 15 residues. Per germline, CDR1 SGHTA and CDR2 FQGTGA. The CDR3: CASSHWDARSYEQYF. For the CDR3, the DNA is TGTGCCAGCAGCCATTGGGACGCCAGATCCTACGAGCAGTACTTC.